This TCR beta chain comes out of a study of T cell changes during pregnancy in multiple sclerosis. This CDR3 region has 16 residues. Germline V lookup: CDR1 MNHEY, CDR2 SMNVEV (reference sequence). Trimming cost V 4 bases and J 0 bases, with 13 bases left between them. TCRdb keeps only in-frame clones here, not all; method: immunoSEQ multiplex PCR. The sample has 60,000 or so clones, 90% to 95% seen once; the top ten hold around 0.85%. The chain carries TRBV27 and TRBJ2-4, with a tentative D call TRBD1 (6 bases). This receptor was taken from a female donor with multiple sclerosis, enrolled in a pregnancy study. The sequences come from peripheral blood, collected before pregnancy. This CDR3 reads CASSSSGALAKNIQYF. Written as DNA, the CDR3 is TGTGCCAGCAGTTCATCAGGGGCTCTAGCCAAAAACATTCAGTACTTC.